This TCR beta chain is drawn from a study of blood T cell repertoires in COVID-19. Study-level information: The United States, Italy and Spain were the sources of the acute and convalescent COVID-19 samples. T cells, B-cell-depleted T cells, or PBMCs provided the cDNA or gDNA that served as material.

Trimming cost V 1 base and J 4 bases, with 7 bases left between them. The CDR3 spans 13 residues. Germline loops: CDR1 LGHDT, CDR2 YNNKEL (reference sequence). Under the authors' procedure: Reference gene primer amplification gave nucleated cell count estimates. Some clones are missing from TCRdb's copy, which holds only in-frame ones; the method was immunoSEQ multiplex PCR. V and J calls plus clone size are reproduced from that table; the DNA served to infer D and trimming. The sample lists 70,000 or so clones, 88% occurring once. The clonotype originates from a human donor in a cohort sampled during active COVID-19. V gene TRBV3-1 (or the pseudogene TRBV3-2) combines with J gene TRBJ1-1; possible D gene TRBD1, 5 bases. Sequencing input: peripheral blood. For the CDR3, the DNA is TGTGCCAGCAGCCAAGGACAGATCACTGAAGCTTTCTTT. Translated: CASSQGQITEAFF.